Following are 21 T cell receptor beta chains from one sample sequenced in a study of neoadjuvant anti-PD-1 for oral cavity cancer. This table comes from immunoSEQ multiplex PCR, and its TCRdb copy is limited to in-frame clones, with some not included. The table shows some 61,000 clones, with about 85% occurring only once. Described time point: after neoadjuvant nivolumab, at surgical resection. Sequenced here: PBMCs, sampled after nivolumab (anti-PD-1) treatment. These receptors all stem from a person aged 35 to 85 with oral cavity squamous cell carcinoma.

The chain employs TRBV4-2 and TRBJ1-4, with D possibly being TRBD1 (5 bases). Between the trimmed V and J ends, which lost 5 bases and 4 bases, there was a span of 11 bases. This CDR3 is built from 14 residues. CDR1 and CDR2 (germline): LGHNA, YNFKEQ. CDR3 protein: CASSGLTDNEKLFF. The CDR3 region has the DNA TGTGCCAGCAGCGGGCTGACAGATAATGAAAAACTGTTTTTT.

The chain employs TRBV19 and TRBJ1-5, with 8 nucleotides matching TRBD1. With 6 bases clipped from V and 1 base from J, the junction kept 5 bases outside the gene matches. The CDR3 is made up of 15 amino acids. Germline CDR1 and CDR2: LNHDA and SQIVND (reference sequence). The CDR3 spells CASSTTGASNQPQHF. CDR3 nucleotides: TGTGCCAGTAGCACGACAGGGGCGAGCAATCAGCCCCAGCATTTT.

This chain connects TRBV9 to TRBJ1-2; 8 bases line up with TRBD1. CDR1 and CDR2 (germline): SGDLS, YYNGEE. V was clipped by 4 bases and J by 8 bases; unmatched bases: 7. CDR3 length equals 13 residues. The CDR3 DNA follows: TGTGCCAGCAGCACCACGACAGGGGTCGGCTACACCTTC. This gives the protein CASSTTTGVGYTF.

V usage is TRBV4-2 and J usage is TRBJ2-3; 9 nucleotides match TRBD1. The V gene end was trimmed by 4 bases and the J gene end by 7 bases; junction bases not matched to a gene: 3. Germline values: CDR1 LGHNA, CDR2 YNFKEQ. CDR3 length: 13 amino acids. Here the CDR3 DNA reads TGTGCCAGCAGCCGCGACAGGGGGTATACGCAGTATTTT. Translation: CASSRDRGYTQYF.

The chain links TRBV6-5 to TRBJ2-2, with TRBD2 as a possible D gene (5 bases). Per the germline V gene, CDR1 is MNHEY and CDR2 is SVGAGI. The CDR3 sequence is 16 residues long. Trimming took 3 bases from V and 1 from J, leaving 12 bases between them. Here the CDR3 reads CASSYLRGMNTGELFF. The DNA of the CDR3 is TGTGCCAGCAGTTATCTTCGGGGTATGAACACCGGGGAGCTGTTTTTT.

V gene TRBV11-3 combines with J gene TRBJ2-7, with TRBD2 as a possible D gene (5 bases). This CDR3 is built from 14 residues. Trimming removed 3 bases from V and 2 bases from J, with 11 bases in between. CDR1 and CDR2 (germline): SGHNT, YENEEA. Written as DNA, the CDR3 is TGTGCCAGCAGCTTGGGTAGCGAGGCCTACGAGCAGTACTTC. It specifies CASSLGSEAYEQYF. The full variable domain, rest sourced from reference TRBV11-3 and TRBJ2-7, is EAGVVQSPRYKIIEKKQPVAFWCNPISGHNTLYWYLQNLGQGPELLIRYENEEAVDDSQLPKDRFSAERLKGVDSTLKIQPAELGDSAVYLCASSLGSEAYEQYFGPGTRLTVT.

The rearrangement joins TRBV6-6 to TRBJ2-7, with 8 nucleotides matching TRBD2. This CDR3 contains 16 residues. Germline values: CDR1 MNHNY, CDR2 SVGAGI (reference sequence). J was trimmed by 7 bases and V by 1 base; bases with no gene match: 12. The CDR3, as DNA: TGTGCCAGCAGTTACTACGCAGCGGGAGATTCTGGGGAGCAGTACTTC. Encoded protein: CASSYYAAGDSGEQYF.

The V and J genes are TRBV5-1 and TRBJ2-5, with 7 bases identical to TRBD1. The ends lost 2 bases at V and 2 bases at J; junction bases unmatched: 6. The CDR3 runs to 15 residues. Germline V gene lookup returns CDR1 SGHRS and CDR2 YFSETQ. CDR3 residues: CASSLPTGQQETQYF. Written as DNA, the CDR3 is TGCGCCAGCAGCTTACCGACAGGGCAGCAAGAGACCCAGTACTTC. The full variable domain, its missing parts supplied by reference TRBV5-1 and TRBJ2-5, is KAGVTQTPRYLIKTRGQQVTLSCSPISGHRSVSWYQQTPGQGLQFLFEYFSETQRNKGNFPGRFSGRQFSNSRSEMNVSTLELGDSALYLCASSLPTGQQETQYFGPGTRLLVL.

With regard to this clone: This specimen includes other DNA sequences encoding the same CDR3. The rearrangement joins TRBV6-5 to TRBJ2-1; the match to TRBD2 covers 13 bases. The trim removed 2 bases at V and 6 bases at J, leaving 1 base unmatched. The CDR3 consists of 15 residues. Germline V gene lookup returns CDR1 MNHEY and CDR2 SVGAGI. CDR3 sequence: CASSYRTSGSNEQFF. Written as DNA, the CDR3 is TGTGCCAGCAGTTACCGGACTAGCGGGAGCAATGAGCAGTTCTTC.

The chain recombines TRBV20-1 with TRBJ2-5; D remains ambiguous. Germline CDR1 reads DFQATT; CDR2 reads SNEGSKA (reference sequence). The CDR3 totals 11 residues. Trimming pared 6 bases from V and 0 bases from J, leaving 5 bases between. Here the CDR3 reads CSARYQETQYF. The CDR3 bases are TGCAGTGCAAGGTACCAAGAGACCCAGTACTTC.

J is TRBJ2-7 and V is TRBV6-1, with a tentative D call TRBD1 (6 bases). The CDR3 length is 15 residues. Trimming stripped 4 bases from V and 4 bases from J, with 17 bases between. Germline V gene data show CDR1 as MNHNS and CDR2 as SASEGT. The CDR3 region has the DNA TGTGCCAGCAGTGGTCGGACAGAAGGACCTTACGAGCAGTACTTC. Protein sequence: CASSGRTEGPYEQYF.

This chain connects TRBV7-9 to TRBJ2-2, with a possible D match to TRBD2 (5 bases). V was shortened by 3 bases and J by 2 bases, with 7 bases between the two germline ends. Germline lookup yields CDR1 SEHNR and CDR2 FQNEAQ (reference sequence). The CDR3 contains 14 residues. The CDR3 loop is CASSLGSNTGELFF. DNA of the CDR3: TGTGCCAGCAGCTTGGGGAGCAACACCGGGGAGCTGTTTTTT.

This clone has just a few counts. The chain uses TRBV5-4 and TRBJ2-1, with 9 bases that match TRBD2. Germline CDR1 SGHNT, CDR2 YYREEE (reference sequence). V trimming: 4 bases; J trimming: 4 bases; junction bases outside the gene matches: 9. The CDR3 totals 16 residues. CDR3 in amino acids: CASSGVGGRAYNEQFF. The CDR3 bases are TGTGCCAGCAGCGGAGTAGGCGGGAGGGCTTACAATGAGCAGTTCTTC.

The gene calls are TRBV20-1 and TRBJ1-2; D is unclear. Germline lookup yields CDR1 DFQATT and CDR2 SNEGSKA (reference sequence). The CDR3 sequence is 10 residues long. V was clipped by 6 bases and J by 2 bases, with 4 bases between them. The CDR3 DNA reads as TGCAGTGCCGGAAACTATGGCTACACCTTC. Translation gives CSAGNYGYTF.

This clone has only one observation. The chain recombines TRBV19 with TRBJ2-1; 11 nucleotides align to TRBD2. Germline CDR1 is LNHDA and CDR2 is SQIVND (reference sequence). The junction had 10 bases not matched to a gene; V was cut back by 1 base and J by 5 bases. The CDR3 extends over 18 amino acids. CDR3 region: CASSIGLAGTEGNNEQFF. Written as DNA, the CDR3 is TGTGCCAGTAGTATAGGACTAGCGGGGACTGAGGGAAACAATGAGCAGTTCTTC.

This rearrangement joins TRBV30 to TRBJ2-7; no firm D call. Trimming pared 2 bases from V and 7 bases from J, leaving 9 bases between. The CDR3 length is 11 residues. Germline V lookup: CDR1 GTSNPN, CDR2 SVGIG (reference sequence). The CDR3 DNA sequence: TGTGCCTGGAGTCTCGACTCAGAGCAGTACTTC. Translated, it gives CAWSLDSEQYF.

The CDR3 nucleotides read TGTGCCATCAGTGGGACGACAGGGATGGATGAAGCTTTCTTT. Amino acids: CAISGTTGMDEAFF. The rearrangement uses TRBV10-3 and TRBJ1-1; TRBD1 matches at 7 bases. V lost 4 bases, J lost 7 bases, and 9 bases stayed unmatched. There are 14 residues in the CDR3. Germline V gives CDR1 ENHRY, CDR2 SYGVKD.

A single count supports this clone. The chain combines TRBV7-9 with TRBJ2-7; unclear D gene. The CDR3 length is 14 residues. The V gene lost 3 bases and the J gene lost 2 bases, with 11 bases spanning the gap. Germline CDR1 reads SEHNR; CDR2 reads FQNEAQ (reference sequence). This chain's CDR3 is CASSFVEVPYEQYF. CDR3 bases: TGTGCCAGCAGCTTTGTCGAGGTACCCTACGAGCAGTACTTC.

The chain is built from TRBV27 and TRBJ2-7, with D unclear. Trimming left V 4 bases short and J 2 bases short, with 6 bases between. The CDR3 runs to 12 residues. Germline V gene lookup returns CDR1 MNHEY and CDR2 SMNVEV (reference sequence). In nucleotides, the CDR3 is TGTGCCAGCAGTTCTCCCACCTACGAGCAGTACTTC. This encodes CASSSPTYEQYF.

This chain connects TRBV14 to TRBJ2-1, with 10 bases matching TRBD2. The ends lost 4 bases at V and 4 bases at J; junction bases unmatched: 4. The CDR3 sequence is 15 residues long. Germline CDR1 reads SGHDN; CDR2 reads FVKESK. The CDR3 DNA sequence: TGTGCCAGCAGCCTATGGACTAGCGGTTACAATGAGCAGTTCTTC. Encoded protein: CASSLWTSGYNEQFF. Looking up the rest from reference TRBV14 and TRBJ2-1 gives the full variable domain: EAGVTQFPSHSVIEKGQTVTLRCDPISGHDNLYWYRRVMGKEIKFLLHFVKESKQDESGMPNNRFLAERTGGTYSTLKVQPAELEDSGVYFCASSLWTSGYNEQFFGPGTRLTVL.

CDR3 bases: TGTGCCAGCAACCGGGAGGGCCCTCTAGATACGCAGTATTTT. It translates to CASNREGPLDTQYF. The V and J genes are TRBV19 and TRBJ2-3, with 8 bases that match TRBD2. Germline loops: CDR1 LNHDA, CDR2 SQIVND (reference sequence). J lost 5 bases, V lost 9 bases, and 10 bases had no gene match. The length of the CDR3 is 14 residues.